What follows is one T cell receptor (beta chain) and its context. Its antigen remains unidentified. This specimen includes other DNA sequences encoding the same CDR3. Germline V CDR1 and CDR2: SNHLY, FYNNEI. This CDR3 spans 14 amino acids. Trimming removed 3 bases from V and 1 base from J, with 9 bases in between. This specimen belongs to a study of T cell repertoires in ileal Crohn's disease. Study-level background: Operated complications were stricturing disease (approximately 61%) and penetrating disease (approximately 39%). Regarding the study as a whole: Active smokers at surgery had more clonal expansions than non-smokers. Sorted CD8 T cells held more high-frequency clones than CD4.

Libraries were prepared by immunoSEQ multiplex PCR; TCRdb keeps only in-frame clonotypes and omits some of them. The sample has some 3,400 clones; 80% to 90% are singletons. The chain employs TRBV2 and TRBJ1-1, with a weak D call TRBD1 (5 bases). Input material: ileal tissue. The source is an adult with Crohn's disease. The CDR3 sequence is CASSEIRGNTEAFF. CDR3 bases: TGTGCCAGCAGTGAGATAAGGGGGAACACTGAAGCTTTCTTT.